The 31 T cell receptor beta chains reported below all come from one sample, sequenced in a study of CD8 T cells in ankylosing spondylitis. Using its own MiXCR run on the 5' RACE reads, TCRdb lists one record per CDR3 protein. Altogether about 160,000 distinct CDR3 sequences are present, 15% to 20% being singletons, with the ten largest covering about 8.2%. The source material was blood, either unsorted or a sorted T cell fraction (not recorded which). All receptors derive from a male donor with ankylosing spondylitis or in good health (not recorded which).

The V call is TRBV12-3 or TRBV12-4, the J call TRBJ1-2; tentative D call: TRBD1 (5 bases). The V end lost 3 bases, the J end lost 8 bases, and 10 bases lay between the germline ends. CDR3 size: 12 residues. CDR3: CASSFGGFGYTF. The CDR3 nucleotides are TGTGCCAGCAGTTTTGGGGGGTTCGGCTACACCTTC.

This clonotype was seen more than once but under ten times. The V and J genes are TRBV10-3 and TRBJ2-2, with 9 bases lining up with TRBD2. The V gene end was trimmed by 7 bases and the J gene end by 0 bases; junction bases not matched to a gene: 9. The CDR3 runs 17 residues. The germline gives CDR1 ENHRY, CDR2 SYGVKD. The CDR3 DNA reads TGTGCCATCATCGGCGGACTAGCGCAGACGAACACCGGGGAGCTGTTTTTT. This gives the protein CAIIGGLAQTNTGELFF.

This clonotype occurred many times. The chain links TRBV12-3 or TRBV12-4 to TRBJ2-1, with D unclear. This CDR3 comprises 16 residues. V lost 8 bases and J 0 bases, leaving 17 bases between the germline ends. CDR3 protein: CASHSLAETSYNEQFF. In DNA form, the CDR3 reads TGTGCCAGCCACTCCTTGGCGGAGACCTCCTACAATGAGCAGTTCTTC.

Only a few counts were recorded for this clonotype. The chain couples TRBV14 to TRBJ1-4; TRBD1 aligns across 7 bases. This CDR3 has 15 residues. With V trimmed by 5 bases and J by 7 bases, 10 bases remained unmatched. Germline loops: CDR1 SGHDN, CDR2 FVKESK. This CDR3 reads CASSSRQGSFEKLFF. CDR3 DNA sequence: TGTGCCAGCAGCTCGAGACAGGGAAGTTTTGAAAAACTGTTTTTT.

In this sample, this clonotype turned up a few times. The rearrangement uses TRBV12-3 or TRBV12-4 and TRBJ2-1; possibly TRBD1 or TRBD2 for D (5 bases each). The CDR3 has 16 amino acids. V was shortened by 3 bases and J by 0 bases, with 12 bases between the two germline ends. The CDR3 spells CASSLGHGGSYNEQFF. CDR3 DNA sequence: TGTGCCAGCAGTTTGGGGCATGGGGGCTCCTACAATGAGCAGTTCTTC.

The rearrangement joins TRBV10-2 to TRBJ2-1, with D possibly called TRBD1 or TRBD2 (5 bases each). The germline CDR1 and CDR2 sequences are WSHSY and SAAADI. The CDR3 covers 12 residues. V lost 4 bases to trimming and J lost 9 bases, with 10 bases between them. CDR3 loop: CASSVGGGEQFF. In nucleotides, the CDR3 is TGCGCCAGCAGTGTGGGTGGGGGTGAGCAGTTCTTC.

The V call is TRBV2, the J call TRBJ2-1; D unresolved. The CDR3 is 15 residues long. The V gene's germline CDR1 is SNHLY and CDR2 FYNNEI. With 0 bases removed from V and 6 bases from J, the gap between germline ends came to 12 bases. The CDR3 here is CASSEALRWANEQFF. Written as DNA, the CDR3 is TGTGCCAGCAGTGAAGCCCTTCGGTGGGCCAATGAGCAGTTCTTC. The variable domain in full, with the rest retrieved from reference TRBV2 and TRBJ2-1, is EPEVTQTPSHQVTQMGQEVILRCVPISNHLYFYWYRQILGQKVEFLVSFYNNEISEKSEIFDDQFSVERPDGSNFTLKIRSTKLEDSAMYFCASSEALRWANEQFFGPGTRLTVL.

CDR3 sequence: CSGDPWDYGYTF. DNA for the CDR3: TGCAGCGGGGATCCATGGGACTATGGCTACACCTTC. This rearrangement joins TRBV29-1 to TRBJ1-2; D is ambiguous. This CDR3 comprises 12 residues. CDR1 SQVTM and CDR2 ANQGSEA come from the germline V gene. Trimming shortened V by 7 bases and J by 3 bases, and 12 bases separated the two germline ends.

The table lists this clonotype with a few counts. V usage is TRBV27 and J usage is TRBJ1-4; D call uncertain. Germline V CDR1 and CDR2: MNHEY, SMNVEV (reference sequence). The CDR3 covers 14 residues. V lost 4 bases and J 6 bases, leaving 12 bases between the germline ends. This chain's CDR3 is CASSSTSQDEKLFF. CDR3 nucleotide sequence: TGTGCCAGCAGTTCGACAAGTCAGGATGAAAAACTGTTTTTT.

The chain combines TRBV5-1 with TRBJ2-2; 9 nucleotides agree with TRBD1. The CDR3 covers 16 residues. V was clipped by 3 bases and J by 5 bases; unmatched bases: 8. CDR1 is SGHRS and CDR2 is YFSETQ in the germline V gene. The CDR3 here is CASSSPGQGWTGELFF. The CDR3 DNA is TGCGCCAGCAGCTCACCGGGACAGGGTTGGACCGGGGAGCTGTTTTTT.

There are a few counts of this clonotype. CDR3 DNA: TGTGCCAGCAGCTATAATCGAAGGACTAGCGGGAGTCACAAGAGCAATGAGCAGTTCTTC. This codes for CASSYNRRTSGSHKSNEQFF. V and J are TRBV11-2 and TRBJ2-1; 13 nucleotides match TRBD2. Germline CDR1 is SGHAT and CDR2 is FQNNGV. The V and J ends lost 4 bases and 6 bases, in that order; junction bases with no gene match: 18. The length of the CDR3 is 20 residues.

This clonotype was found many times. This chain connects TRBV29-1 to TRBJ2-3, with 7 bases aligning to TRBD1. There are 15 residues in the CDR3. Germline CDR1 SQVTM, CDR2 ANQGSEA. V lost 4 bases, J lost 0 bases, and 7 bases stayed unmatched. CDR3 amino acids: CSVASGTDSTDTQYF. CDR3 sequence (DNA): TGCAGCGTTGCCTCCGGGACAGACAGCACAGATACGCAGTATTTT.

As concerns this clonotype: Just one base apart from a much larger clone, this may be a read error. The chain recombines TRBV5-1 with TRBJ2-2; perhaps TRBD1 as D (6 bases). CDR3 length equals 15 residues. Germline CDR1 reads SGHRS; CDR2 reads YFSETQ. The CDR3 nucleotides are TGCGCCAACAGCCTCTCGGGACAGAACACCGGGGAGCTGTTTTTT. Translation gives CANSLSGQNTGELFF.

The chain employs TRBV29-1 and TRBJ1-1; D is ambiguous. Germline CDR1 and CDR2: SQVTM and ANQGSEA. This CDR3 region has 12 residues. The CDR3 protein is CSAMEEPAVAFF. The CDR3 DNA is TGCTCCGCGATGGAGGAACCCGCTGTAGCTTTCTTT.

This clonotype was seen only a few times. Here the CDR3 reads CASSSGAHEKLFF. The CDR3 bases are TGTGCCAGCAGTTCGGGGGCTCACGAAAAACTGTTTTTT. The rearrangement joins TRBV27 to TRBJ1-4; D is possibly TRBD1 (6 bases). The germline V gene has CDR1 MNHEY and CDR2 SMNVEV (reference sequence). The CDR3 spans 13 residues. Between the trimmed V and J ends, which lost 4 bases and 8 bases, there was a span of 11 bases. The whole variable domain, filled in from reference TRBV27 and TRBJ1-4, reads EAQVTQNPRYLITVTGKKLTVTCSQNMNHEYMSWYRQDPGLGLRQIYYSMNVEVTDKGDVPEGYKVSRKEKRNFPLILESPSPNQTSLYFCASSSGAHEKLFFGSGTQLSVL.

The rearrangement uses TRBV11-2 and TRBJ2-1, with D possibly being TRBD2 (7 bases). The CDR3 is 17 residues long. Germline CDR1 and CDR2: SGHAT and FQNNGV. The germline V and J ends were trimmed by 1 base and 6 bases, with 19 bases remaining between them. CDR3 sequence (DNA): TGTGCCAGCAGCTTAGTTGGCGGGAGAGGGGGGGGCAATGAGCAGTTCTTC. It codes for CASSLVGGRGGGNEQFF.

The chain joins TRBV27 to TRBJ2-3, with D unclear. The CDR3 has 16 amino acids. V lost 5 bases, J lost 0 bases, and 15 bases lay in between. Germline V gives CDR1 MNHEY, CDR2 SMNVEV (reference sequence). CDR3 coding DNA: TGTGCCAGCAGTGGCTTGGGGTCTTCTAGCACAGATACGCAGTATTTT. Amino acid sequence: CASSGLGSSSTDTQYF.

This clonotype has ten or more counts. This chain joins TRBV6-1 and TRBJ2-3, with TRBD2 identical over 8 bases. CDR1 and CDR2 from the germline V gene are MNHNS and SASEGT. The CDR3 runs to 13 residues. Trimming removed 9 bases from V and 4 bases from J; junction bases left unmatched: 6. The CDR3 DNA is TGTGCCAGTTCGACGGGAGGGCCAGATACGCAGTATTTT. Protein sequence: CASSTGGPDTQYF.

This clonotype showed up many times. J is TRBJ1-4 and V is TRBV20-1; D unresolved. From germline, CDR1 is DFQATT and CDR2 SNEGSKA (reference sequence). The length of the CDR3 is 16 residues. Trimming removed 0 bases from V and 4 bases from J, with 15 bases in between. The CDR3 DNA sequence: TGCAGTGCTAGAGACTTGGCACTTGGAAATAATGAAAAACTGTTTTTT. Its translation is CSARDLALGNNEKLFF.

This clonotype was detected only once. The V gene is TRBV5-6, the J gene TRBJ1-4; D remains unclear. In germline, CDR1 is SGHDT, CDR2 YYEEEE. Trimming removed 0 bases from V and 3 bases from J, with 9 bases in between. CDR3 size: 15 residues. CDR3 bases: TGTGCCAGCAGCTTGGGGGGATCGGCTAATGAAAAACTGTTTTTT. Translated, it gives CASSLGGSANEKLFF.

The V call is TRBV10-3, the J call TRBJ2-7; the D gene could be TRBD1 or TRBD2 (5 bases each). The length of the CDR3 is 15 residues. V gave up 3 bases and J gave up 7 bases, with 19 bases separating them. Germline CDR1 and CDR2: ENHRY and SYGVKD. The chain's CDR3 is CAISDSGTKSREQYF. The CDR3 nucleotides are TGTGCCATCAGTGATTCCGGGACGAAATCCAGGGAGCAGTACTTC.

This clonotype has at least ten counts. The chain couples TRBV5-1 to TRBJ1-2; TRBD1 agrees at 8 bases. The CDR3 covers 15 residues. Germline CDR1 SGHRS, CDR2 YFSETQ. After removal of 0 bases from V and 7 bases from J, the junction contained 8 bases not matched to a gene. The CDR3 DNA reads TGCGCCAGCAGCTTGGGGACAGGGCGAGGGTTTGGCTACACCTTC. Protein product: CASSLGTGRGFGYTF.

Points on this clonotype: A much larger clone differs by one base, so this may be a read error. The CDR3 loop reads CTSSVRTGSTEAFF. The CDR3 coding sequence is TGTACCAGCAGTGTAAGGACAGGTAGTACTGAAGCTTTCTTT. V gene TRBV6-1 combines with J gene TRBJ1-1, with 7 bases lining up with TRBD1. CDR1 and CDR2 (germline): MNHNS, SASEGT. CDR3 size: 14 residues.

This clonotype was detected only a few times. The CDR3 region is CASSKPGRFEQFF. CDR3 DNA sequence: TGTGCCAGCAGCAAGCCGGGTAGATTTGAGCAGTTCTTC. The chain links TRBV7-6 to TRBJ2-1; D gene uncertain. Trimming took 5 bases from V and 9 from J, leaving 14 bases between them. The length of the CDR3 is 13 residues. Germline CDR1 reads SGHVS; CDR2 reads FNYEAQ.

There are many counts of this clonotype. The gene calls are TRBV2 and TRBJ2-2; 10 nucleotides line up with TRBD2. Per the germline V gene, CDR1 is SNHLY and CDR2 is FYNNEI. The junction had 8 bases not matched to a gene; V was cut back by 4 bases and J by 0 bases. The CDR3 totals 18 residues. The CDR3 DNA is TGTGCCAGCAGTGTTTGGCTAGCGGGAGTCGCGAACACCGGGGAGCTGTTTTTT. Protein product: CASSVWLAGVANTGELFF.

For this clonotype: The junction departs from the called germline gene at one end, perhaps through a read error. V usage is TRBV20-1 and J usage is TRBJ2-1, with D possibly being TRBD2 (5 bases). This CDR3 region has 16 residues. The V gene's germline CDR1 is DFQATT and CDR2 SNEGSKA (reference sequence). This CDR3 reads CCAREEIERTYNEQFF. Here the CDR3 DNA reads TGCTGTGCTAGAGAAGAAATTGAACGGACTTACAATGAGCAGTTCTTC.

This clonotype appeared many times. V and J are TRBV4-1 and TRBJ2-1; tentative D call: TRBD1 (6 bases). CDR3 length equals 16 residues. The germline CDR1 and CDR2 sequences are MGHRA and YSYEKL. Trimming shortened V by 0 bases and J by 6 bases, and 15 bases separated the two germline ends. The CDR3 bases are TGCGCCAGCAGCCAAGAGGGGGCCTTACAGGGCAATGAGCAGTTCTTC. Translation gives CASSQEGALQGNEQFF.

This clonotype was picked up a small number of times. This chain links TRBV5-4 with TRBJ1-1; 7 nucleotides align to TRBD1. Losses at the gene ends were 4 bases for V and 5 bases for J; bases not matched to a gene: 8. The CDR3 is 14 amino acids. Per the germline V gene, CDR1 is SGHNT and CDR2 is YYREEE (reference sequence). In nucleotides, the CDR3 is TGTGCCAGCAGCGCACAGGGGCAGAGAACTGAAGCTTTCTTT. The encoded protein is CASSAQGQRTEAFF.

This clonotype was counted between two and nine times. V usage is TRBV5-4 and J usage is TRBJ2-6; weak D call: TRBD2 (6 bases). V was clipped by 5 bases and J by 4 bases, with 22 bases between them. The CDR3 is 18 amino acids. Germline V lookup: CDR1 SGHNT, CDR2 YYREEE (reference sequence). CDR3 protein: CASSLNSGSGAGANVLTF. As DNA, the CDR3 is TGTGCCAGCAGTCTCAACTCCGGGAGCGGTGCCGGGGCCAACGTCCTGACTTTC.

The sample holds a few counts of this clonotype. The rearrangement uses TRBV28 and TRBJ2-1; D is undetermined. The CDR3 has 15 amino acids. Between the trimmed V and J ends, which lost 3 bases and 0 bases, there was a span of 9 bases. Germline V lookup: CDR1 MDHEN, CDR2 SYDVKM. The CDR3 DNA follows: TGTGCCAGCAGTTTGCAGGTTAGCTCCTACAATGAGCAGTTCTTC. Translated, it gives CASSLQVSSYNEQFF.

V is TRBV4-1 and J is TRBJ2-1; 12 bases line up with TRBD2. Germline V gene lookup returns CDR1 MGHRA and CDR2 YSYEKL. The V segment lost 1 base and the J segment 11 bases; nucleotides outside the gene matches: 24. The CDR3 runs 21 residues. Here the CDR3 DNA reads TGCGCCAGCAGCCAAGTCCGAGGGCCAGGGACTAGCGGGTCCACGAACAGAAAGCAGTTCTTC. Its translation: CASSQVRGPGTSGSTNRKQFF.